These 8 T cell receptor beta chains were all obtained from the same sample, sequenced in a study of blood T cells in healthy people across ages. A second PCR, run for roughly 6 to 11 cycles, used a sample-barcoded 5' primer plus a J-beta primer mix. TCRdb redid the calling of the 5' RACE reads with MiXCR, one entry per CDR3 protein. The data show 710,000 or so distinct CDR3 sequences, roughly 32% seen once. Sequenced sample: blood. The receptor set was obtained from a woman older than 75 in good health.

This clonotype was counted a few times. The J gene is TRBJ1-1, the V gene TRBV9; 8 nucleotides match TRBD1. V trimming: 0 bases; J trimming: 1 base; junction bases outside the gene matches: 2. The CDR3 is 15 residues long. Germline V gives CDR1 SGDLS, CDR2 YYNGEE. The CDR3 reads CASSVGDRQNTEAFF. The CDR3 DNA is TGTGCCAGCAGCGTAGGGGACAGGCAGAACACTGAAGCTTTCTTT.

V is TRBV6-5 and J is TRBJ2-6, with D possibly matching TRBD1 (5 bases). The germline V gene encodes CDR1 MNHEY and CDR2 SVGAGI. V was pared by 2 bases and J by 2 bases, with 16 bases between. The CDR3 covers 18 residues. The CDR3 bases are TGTGCCAGCAGTTACGTGGGGCAGGGCGTTACTGGGGCCAACGTCCTGACTTTC. Translation: CASSYVGQGVTGANVLTF.

The gene calls are TRBV4-3 and TRBJ2-2, with a tentative D call TRBD2 (5 bases). Germline-derived CDR1 and CDR2 are LGHNA and YSLEER. This CDR3 comprises 17 residues. Between the trimmed V and J ends, which lost 2 bases and 0 bases, there was a span of 13 bases. CDR3 DNA sequence: TGCGCCAGCAGCCAATTTTATCGGGGAGCGAACACCGGGGAGCTGTTTTTT. This codes for CASSQFYRGANTGELFF.

This clonotype was picked up many times. The chain carries TRBV5-4 and TRBJ2-7, with D unresolved. This CDR3 is built from 15 residues. Trimming removed 4 bases at V and 0 bases at J, with 14 bases between. CDR1 is SGHNT and CDR2 is YYREEE in the germline V gene (reference sequence). CDR3 sequence (DNA): TGTGCCAGCAGCCCGAGAACCGCCAGCTCCTACGAGCAGTACTTC. Encoded protein: CASSPRTASSYEQYF.

J is TRBJ2-7 and V is TRBV30, with D perhaps TRBD1 (6 bases). Germline V gives CDR1 GTSNPN, CDR2 SVGIG (reference sequence). This CDR3 region has 17 residues. Deletions cut 1 base from V and 2 bases from J, with 21 bases between. CDR3 DNA sequence: TGTGCCTGGAGTGCCGGACAGTTACCGGCAGGAACCTACGAGCAGTACTTC. This gives the protein CAWSAGQLPAGTYEQYF. Based on the CDR3 plus reference TRBV30 and TRBJ2-7, the full variable domain is SQTIHQWPATLVQPVGSPLSLECTVEGTSNPNLYWYRQAAGRGLQLLFYSVGIGQISSEVPQNLSASRPQDRQFILSSKKLLLSDSGFYLCAWSAGQLPAGTYEQYFGPGTRLTVT.

This sequence joins TRBV25-1 and TRBJ2-3; D uncertain. This CDR3 is built from 11 residues. The V and J ends lost 4 bases and 5 bases respectively, with 4 bases between them. Germline-derived CDR1 and CDR2 are MGHDK and SYGVNS. CDR3: CASSAIDTQYF. CDR3 nucleotide sequence: TGTGCCAGCAGTGCGATAGATACGCAGTATTTT.

In its sample, this clonotype was seen once. A read error may explain this, as a much larger clone is one base away. The V call is TRBV6-2 or TRBV6-3, the J call TRBJ2-3; TRBD2 matches at 7 bases. The CDR3 sequence is 15 residues long. The germline CDR1 and CDR2 sequences are MNHEY and SVGEGT. CDR3 amino acids: CACSYSERGFDTQYF. The CDR3 DNA reads as TGTGCCTGCAGTTACTCTGAGCGGGGATTCGATACGCAGTATTTT.

This clonotype appeared many times. The genes are TRBV10-3 and TRBJ2-1; 12 bases agree with TRBD2. The V gene's germline CDR1 is ENHRY and CDR2 SYGVKD. V dropped 4 bases and J dropped 4; count of bases not matched to a gene: 8. CDR3 size: 17 residues. The CDR3 here is CAISASSGGVRYNEQFF. The DNA of the CDR3 is TGTGCCATCAGTGCGTCTAGCGGGGGGGTCCGTTACAATGAGCAGTTCTTC.